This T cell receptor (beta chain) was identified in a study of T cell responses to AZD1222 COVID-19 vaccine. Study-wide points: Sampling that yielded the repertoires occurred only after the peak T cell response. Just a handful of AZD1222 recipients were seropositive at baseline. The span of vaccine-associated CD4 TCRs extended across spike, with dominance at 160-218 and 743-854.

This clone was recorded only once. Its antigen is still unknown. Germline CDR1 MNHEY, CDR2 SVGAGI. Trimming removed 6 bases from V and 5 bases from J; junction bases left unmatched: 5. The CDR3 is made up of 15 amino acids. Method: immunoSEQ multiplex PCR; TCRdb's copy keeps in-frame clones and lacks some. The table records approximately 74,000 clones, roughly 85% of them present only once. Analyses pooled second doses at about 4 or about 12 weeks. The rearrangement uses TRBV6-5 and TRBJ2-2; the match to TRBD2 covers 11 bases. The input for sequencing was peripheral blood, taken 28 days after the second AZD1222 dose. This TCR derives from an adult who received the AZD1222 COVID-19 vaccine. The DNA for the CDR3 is TGTGCCAGCAGAGTGAGACTAGCGGGAACCGGGGAGCTGTTTTTT. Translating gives CASRVRLAGTGELFF.